This TCR beta chain stems from a study of T cell responses to AZD1222 COVID-19 vaccine. A note on this clone: Its specificity is unknown.

Findings and caveats of the study: Regions 160-218 and 743-854 dominated among vaccine-associated CD4 TCRs spanning spike. Two doses of AZD1222 preceded a rise in Spike-specific TCR breadth and depth. Sampling that yielded the repertoires occurred only after the peak T cell response. Just 5 to 7 people given AZD1222 tested seropositive at baseline.

The method was immunoSEQ multiplex PCR; TCRdb's version includes in-frame clones alone and lacks a portion of them. The sample lists around 200,000 clones; approximately 86% were seen once. The germline V and J ends were trimmed by 1 base and 8 bases, with 8 bases remaining between them. Germline V gene sequence: CDR1 LGHDT, CDR2 YNNKEL (reference sequence). CDR3 length: 12 residues. The sequences come from peripheral blood, collected on day 0 of AZD1222 vaccination. The source of this sequence is an adult in good health. This chain links TRBV3-1 (or the pseudogene TRBV3-2) with TRBJ1-1; unclear D gene. The CDR3 bases are TGTGCCAGCAGCCAAGGCTCCACCGAAGCTTTCTTT. Protein product: CASSQGSTEAFF.